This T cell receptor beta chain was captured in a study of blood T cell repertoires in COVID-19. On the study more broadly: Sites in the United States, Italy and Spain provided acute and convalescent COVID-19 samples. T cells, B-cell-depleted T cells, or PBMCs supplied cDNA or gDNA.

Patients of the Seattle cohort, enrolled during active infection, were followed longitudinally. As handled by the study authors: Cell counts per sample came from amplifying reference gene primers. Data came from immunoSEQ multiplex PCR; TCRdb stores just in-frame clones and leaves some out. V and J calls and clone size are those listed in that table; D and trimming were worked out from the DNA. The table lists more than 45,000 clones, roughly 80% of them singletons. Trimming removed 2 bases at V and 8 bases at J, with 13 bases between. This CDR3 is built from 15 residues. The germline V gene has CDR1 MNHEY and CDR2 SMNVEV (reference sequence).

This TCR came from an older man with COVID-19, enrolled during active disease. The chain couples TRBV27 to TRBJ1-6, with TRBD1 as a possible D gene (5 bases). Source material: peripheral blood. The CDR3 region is CASSLNSRADSPLHF. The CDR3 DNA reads TGTGCCAGCAGTTTAAATTCCAGGGCGGATTCACCCCTCCACTTT.